Detailed here is one TCR beta chain. These data originate in a study of T cell changes during pregnancy in multiple sclerosis. TCRdb's table, derived via immunoSEQ multiplex PCR, lists solely in-frame clones and lacks some. Altogether some 59,000 clones are present, approximately 91% being singletons, with the ten largest covering around 1.3%. V was trimmed by 3 bases and J by 0 bases, leaving 12 bases between them. Germline CDR1 MNHNS, CDR2 SASEGT. This CDR3 is built from 15 residues. The material was peripheral blood, obtained in the second trimester of pregnancy. This rearrangement joins TRBV6-1 to TRBJ2-7; unclear D gene. The source is a female donor with multiple sclerosis, enrolled in a pregnancy study. The CDR3 sequence is CASSDGLASSYEQYF. CDR3 coding DNA: TGTGCCAGCAGTGACGGTCTTGCTAGCTCCTACGAGCAGTACTTC.